This entry lists 23 T cell receptor beta chains sequenced from one sample in a study of blood T cell repertoires in COVID-19. TCRdb's table, derived via immunoSEQ multiplex PCR, lists solely in-frame clones and lacks some. The data show hundreds of thousands of clones, approximately 85% seen once. The sample comprised PBMCs or T cells enriched from blood (not recorded which). These TCRs come from a woman aged 45-65 years who had recovered from COVID-19.

The V and J genes are TRBV9 and TRBJ2-3; TRBD2 matches at 10 bases. CDR1 is SGDLS, CDR2 YYNGEE, per germline. CDR3 length: 15 amino acids. Losses at the gene ends were 3 bases for V and 5 bases for J; bases not matched to a gene: 6. The CDR3 coding sequence is TGTGCCAGCAGCGGAAAGCGGGAGGGGAGAGATACGCAGTATTTT. Translated: CASSGKREGRDTQYF.

The chain uses TRBV11-3 and TRBJ1-3, with D perhaps matching TRBD1 (6 bases). Germline CDR1 SGHNT, CDR2 YENEEA. With 3 bases removed from V and 1 base from J, the gap between germline ends came to 10 bases. This CDR3 is built from 15 residues. In DNA form, the CDR3 reads TGTGCCAGCAGCTTGACAGGTTTATCTGGAAACACCATATATTTT. This translates into CASSLTGLSGNTIYF.

The chain links TRBV2 to TRBJ2-7; the match to TRBD1 covers 12 bases. In germline, CDR1 is SNHLY, CDR2 FYNNEI. Losses at the gene ends were 11 bases for V and 6 bases for J; bases not matched to a gene: 5. The length of the CDR3 is 12 residues. The CDR3 region is CAFGTGGVEQYF. The CDR3 DNA reads as TGTGCCTTCGGGACAGGGGGCGTCGAGCAGTACTTC.

This sequence joins TRBV28 and TRBJ1-6; 8 bases fit TRBD1. The CDR3 loop spans 16 amino acids. The germline gives CDR1 MDHEN, CDR2 SYDVKM. J lost 8 bases, V lost 4 bases, and 10 bases had no gene match. The CDR3 protein is CASSYLWTGSDSPLHF. The DNA for the CDR3 is TGTGCCAGCAGTTACCTATGGACAGGGTCGGATTCACCCCTCCACTTT. The full variable domain, completed using reference TRBV28 and TRBJ1-6, is DVKVTQSSRYLVKRTGEKVFLECVQDMDHENMFWYRQDPGLGLRLIYFSYDVKMKEKGDIPEGYSVSREKKERFSLILESASTNQTSMYLCASSYLWTGSDSPLHFGNGTRLTVT.

The chain has TRBV9 and TRBJ1-4; TRBD1 matches 7 bases. Germline CDR1 is SGDLS and CDR2 is YYNGEE. CDR3 length: 14 amino acids. The junction had 8 bases not matched to a gene; V was cut back by 4 bases and J by 8 bases. In nucleotides, the CDR3 is TGTGCCAGCAGCCCCGGACAGGTTCCGGAAAAACTGTTTTTT. This gives the protein CASSPGQVPEKLFF. Using reference TRBV9 and TRBJ1-4 for the parts outside the CDR3, the full variable domain is DSGVTQTPKHLITATGQRVTLRCSPRSGDLSVYWYQQSLDQGLQFLIQYYNGEERAKGNILERFSAQQFPDLHSELNLSSLELGDSALYFCASSPGQVPEKLFFGSGTQLSVL.

The chain has TRBV7-2 and TRBJ2-5; D is uncertain. The CDR3 is made up of 14 amino acids. Germline V gene lookup returns CDR1 SGHTA and CDR2 FQGNSA. V lost 2 bases to trimming and J lost 1 base, with 8 bases between them. The CDR3 nucleotides are TGTGCCAGCAGCTTAAGTACCAGCCAAGAGACCCAGTACTTC. It specifies CASSLSTSQETQYF.

The V and J genes are TRBV4-3 and TRBJ1-3; perhaps TRBD1 as D (5 bases). With 0 bases removed from V and 3 bases from J, the gap between germline ends came to 12 bases. This CDR3 is built from 16 residues. In germline, CDR1 is LGHNA, CDR2 YSLEER. The CDR3 DNA reads TGCGCCAGCAGCCAAGATTCCTGGGGGGATGGAAACACCATATATTTT. It encodes CASSQDSWGDGNTIYF.

The chain carries TRBV7-9 and TRBJ2-7, with D perhaps matching TRBD1 (5 bases). Germline V gene lookup returns CDR1 SEHNR and CDR2 FQNEAQ (reference sequence). The CDR3 length is 14 residues. V lost 5 bases to trimming and J lost 5 bases, with 16 bases between them. This CDR3 is CASSPVSGFDEQYF. DNA for the CDR3: TGTGCCAGCAGCCCAGTGTCAGGGTTTGACGAGCAGTACTTC.

The genes are TRBV18 and TRBJ1-4, with D perhaps matching TRBD1 (5 bases). The CDR3 is 14 residues long. Germline CDR1 KGHSH, CDR2 LQKENI. Deletions cut 4 bases from V and 4 bases from J, with 10 bases between. The CDR3 region is CASSRDSYNEKLFF. Here the CDR3 DNA reads TGTGCCAGCTCACGCGACAGCTATAATGAAAAACTGTTTTTT.

The chain uses TRBV11-2 and TRBJ1-4; D is unresolved. There are 16 residues in the CDR3. From germline, CDR1 is SGHAT and CDR2 FQNNGV. The V end was cut by 5 bases, the J end by 0 bases, with 13 bases between. DNA for the CDR3: TGTGCCAGCAGCCAAATCAAGAGTGCAACTAATGAAAAACTGTTTTTT. It specifies CASSQIKSATNEKLFF.

The V call is TRBV7-9, the J call TRBJ2-7; D is unclear. CDR3 length equals 14 residues. Germline CDR1 and CDR2: SEHNR and FQNEAQ (reference sequence). V lost 5 bases and J lost 5, with 16 bases in between. The CDR3 region has the DNA TGTGCCAGCAGCCTGCTGACACCCTCGGACGAGCAGTACTTC. Residues: CASSLLTPSDEQYF.

V usage is TRBV3-1 (or the pseudogene TRBV3-2) and J usage is TRBJ2-3; 14 nucleotides match TRBD2. CDR1 and CDR2 from the germline V gene are LGHDT and YNNKEL (reference sequence). V lost 5 bases, J lost 8 bases, and 9 bases stayed unmatched. This CDR3 contains 16 residues. The CDR3 is CASSSGTSGSHGTQYF. The DNA for the CDR3 is TGTGCCAGCAGCTCCGGGACTAGCGGGAGTCATGGTACGCAGTATTTT.

The V call is TRBV29-1, the J call TRBJ2-2; 12 nucleotides match TRBD2. Germline V gene sequence: CDR1 SQVTM, CDR2 ANQGSEA. This CDR3 is built from 15 residues. V lost 6 bases and J lost 5; bases outside the gene matches: 7. The CDR3: CSVKRTSGDTGELFF. In DNA, the CDR3 is TGCAGCGTGAAGCGGACTAGCGGGGATACCGGGGAGCTGTTTTTT.

The chain carries TRBV6-2 or TRBV6-3 and TRBJ2-1, with TRBD2 identical over 12 bases. Trimming took 4 bases from V and 3 from J; bases not matched to a gene: 4. CDR3 length equals 16 residues. The germline V gene has CDR1 MNHEY and CDR2 SVGEGT. For the CDR3, the DNA is TGTGCCAGCAGTTCCACTAGCGGGAGGAACTACAATGAGCAGTTCTTC. Protein product: CASSSTSGRNYNEQFF.

The V and J genes are TRBV19 and TRBJ1-1; D might be TRBD1 (5 bases). The germline V gene has CDR1 LNHDA and CDR2 SQIVND (reference sequence). This CDR3 spans 11 amino acids. V lost 8 bases and J lost 5, with 9 bases in between. DNA of the CDR3: TGTGCCAGTTCAGGGAGGACTGAAGCTTTCTTT. It is translated as CASSGRTEAFF. The full variable domain, completed using reference TRBV19 and TRBJ1-1, is DGGITQSPKYLFRKEGQNVTLSCEQNLNHDAMYWYRQDPGQGLRLIYYSQIVNDFQKGDIAEGYSVSREKKESFPLTVTSAQKNPTAFYLCASSGRTEAFFGQGTRLTVV.

V is TRBV7-9 and J is TRBJ1-4; TRBD1 matches at 10 bases. The CDR3 runs 15 residues. V lost 5 bases and J lost 5; bases outside the gene matches: 5. The germline gives CDR1 SEHNR, CDR2 FQNEAQ (reference sequence). CDR3 protein: CASSRQGAGNEKLFF. CDR3 sequence (DNA): TGTGCCAGCAGCCGACAGGGGGCAGGCAATGAAAAACTGTTTTTT.

This chain connects TRBV7-9 to TRBJ2-1; 7 nucleotides align to TRBD1. In germline, CDR1 is SEHNR, CDR2 FQNEAQ (reference sequence). The J segment lost 7 bases and the V segment lost 7 bases, leaving 4 bases of the junction unmatched. The CDR3 extends over 12 amino acids. The CDR3 is CASTEQGNEQFF. The CDR3, as DNA: TGTGCCAGCACCGAACAGGGGAATGAGCAGTTCTTC.

This chain joins TRBV16 and TRBJ2-1; 9 bases are shared with TRBD2. CDR3 size: 17 residues. From germline, CDR1 is KGHSY and CDR2 FQNENV. Trimming cost V 4 bases and J 8 bases; bases outside gene matches: 15. The CDR3 reads CASSPPVGAGGPYEQFF. CDR3 sequence (DNA): TGTGCCAGCAGCCCCCCGGTTGGGGCGGGAGGGCCTTATGAGCAGTTCTTC. Full variable domain (remainder filled in from reference TRBV16 and TRBJ2-1): GEEVAQTPKHLVRGEGQKAKLYCAPIKGHSYVFWYQQVLKNEFKFLISFQNENVFDETGMPKERFSAKCLPNSPCSLEIQATKLEDSAVYFCASSPPVGAGGPYEQFFGPGTRLTVL.

The V gene is TRBV4-1, the J gene TRBJ1-2; tentative D call: TRBD1 (5 bases). V dropped 0 bases and J dropped 5 bases, with 13 bases sitting between them. Germline V gene lookup returns CDR1 MGHRA and CDR2 YSYEKL. This CDR3 has 15 residues. The CDR3, as DNA: TGCGCCAGCAGCCAAGATGGGCAGGGTGTGTATGGCTACACCTTC. It translates to CASSQDGQGVYGYTF.

Concerning this clone itself: A much larger clone sits a single nucleotide away, making a read error possible. The chain employs TRBV28 and TRBJ1-2, with D possibly TRBD1 on 6 matching bases. This CDR3 spans 18 amino acids. Germline CDR1 MDHEN, CDR2 SYDVKM. V gave up 1 base and J gave up 1 base, with 19 bases separating them. The CDR3 nucleotides are TGTGCCAGCAGTTTATCTTCTACCGGGACAAGGGGTAACTATGGCTACACCTTC. Translation gives CASSLSSTGTRGNYGYTF.

This rearrangement joins TRBV6-5 to TRBJ2-7, with 7 bases fitting TRBD2. CDR1 is MNHEY and CDR2 is SVGAGI in the germline V gene. The CDR3 is 13 residues long. The V segment lost 5 bases and the J segment 6 bases; nucleotides outside the gene matches: 7. CDR3 residues: CASSRGREVEQYF. CDR3 bases: TGTGCCAGCAGTCGCGGACGGGAGGTCGAGCAGTACTTC.

The V call is TRBV4-1, the J call TRBJ1-2; D is perhaps TRBD1 (6 bases). V was shortened by 2 bases and J by 3 bases, with 13 bases between the two germline ends. The CDR3 consists of 15 residues. The germline V gene has CDR1 MGHRA and CDR2 YSYEKL. This chain's CDR3 is CASSQPSQGHYGYTF. The CDR3 nucleotides are TGCGCCAGCAGCCAACCAAGTCAGGGGCACTATGGCTACACCTTC.

V usage is TRBV30 and J usage is TRBJ1-6, with D perhaps matching TRBD1 (6 bases). Trimming pared 5 bases from V and 6 bases from J, leaving 14 bases between. This CDR3 contains 14 residues. Germline CDR1 GTSNPN, CDR2 SVGIG (reference sequence). As DNA, the CDR3 is TGTGCCTGGGGATCGGACAGATTTAATTCACCCCTCCACTTT. Translation gives CAWGSDRFNSPLHF.